These T cell receptor beta chains were read from a single sample in a study of T cell responses to AZD1222 COVID-19 vaccine. The table came from immunoSEQ multiplex PCR; TCRdb's copy has only in-frame clones and leaves some out. The sample lists about 120,000 clones, 85% to 90% occurring once. The sequenced sample was peripheral blood, obtained on day 0 of AZD1222 vaccination. These receptor sequences come from an adult in good health. Each CDR3 is given with its conserved first and last residue. Part of the rows lack a size; the others show once, few, many or a class for expanded clones.

V gene: TRBV6-1; clone size: -; CDR3 protein: CASSEGGGLAGIYEQYF
V gene: TRBV28; clone size: few; CDR3 protein: CASSEYRGPTSSMNTEAFF
V gene: TRBV25-1; clone size: once; CDR3 protein: CASSFFSAPNTGELFF
V gene: TRBV5-1; clone size: -; CDR3 protein: CASSLEQGLAGALGELFF
V gene: TRBV7-2; clone size: once; CDR3 protein: CASSLGGEGGYTF
V gene: TRBV7-2; clone size: -; CDR3 protein: CASNILGANTGELFF
V gene: TRBV5-1; clone size: few; CDR3 protein: CASRDSSGANVLTF
V gene: TRBV7-9; clone size: -; CDR3 protein: CASSSYRGLGLNTEAFF
V gene: TRBV12-3/TRBV12-4; clone size: -; CDR3 protein: CASRWDRENEQFF
V gene: TRBV5-4; clone size: -; CDR3 protein: CASSPQPTSGSDNEQFF
V gene: TRBV6-2/TRBV6-3; clone size: -; CDR3 protein: CASSYSRSEYSNQPQHF
V gene: TRBV28; clone size: -; CDR3 protein: CASSPLRRQGINYGYTF
V gene: TRBV5-1; clone size: -; CDR3 protein: CASSLVGSGELFF
V gene: TRBV2; clone size: -; CDR3 protein: CASRKEGVYGYTF
V gene: TRBV14; clone size: -; CDR3 protein: CASSPRGQYGYTF
V gene: TRBV6-1; clone size: -; CDR3 protein: CASSAISGTGAATGELFF
V gene: TRBV29-1; clone size: once; CDR3 protein: CSVEGQAYEQYF
V gene: TRBV12-3/TRBV12-4; clone size: -; CDR3 protein: CASSYKYEQYF
V gene: TRBV2; clone size: -; CDR3 protein: CASSSRQGLNTEAFF
V gene: TRBV7-2; clone size: -; CDR3 protein: CASSPRDRGAPLHF
V gene: TRBV11-1; clone size: -; CDR3 protein: CASSLSPGAVYGYTF
V gene: TRBV6-5; clone size: -; CDR3 protein: CASTRANTGELFF
V gene: TRBV25-1; clone size: once; CDR3 protein: CASSDQGVSGNTIYF
V gene: TRBV6-5; clone size: -; CDR3 protein: CASVASGRNEQFF
V gene: TRBV27; clone size: -; CDR3 protein: CASWGLAGNNEQFF
V gene: TRBV11-2; clone size: -; CDR3 protein: CASSPAPGNYGYTF
V gene: TRBV7-2; clone size: -; CDR3 protein: CASSLLLAGTSTDTQYF
V gene: TRBV11-1; clone size: -; CDR3 protein: CASSGLKAGGAGELFF
V gene: TRBV29-1; clone size: -; CDR3 protein: CSVEVRWDTEAFF
V gene: TRBV4-1; clone size: -; CDR3 protein: CASSQDQQGYGYTF
V gene: TRBV6-5; clone size: -; CDR3 protein: CASSYSRGGGYTF
V gene: TRBV6-5; clone size: -; CDR3 protein: CASRAGTSGTDTQYF
V gene: TRBV6-5; clone size: -; CDR3 protein: CASSYSGQGGSYEQYF
V gene: TRBV19; clone size: medium-sized; CDR3 protein: CASSMGGYNSPLHF
V gene: TRBV3-1/TRBV3-2; clone size: -; CDR3 protein: CASSQDLGTGGETQYF
V gene: TRBV28; clone size: -; CDR3 protein: CASSLRQRSQFF
V gene: TRBV18; clone size: once; CDR3 protein: CASSRGSGTSSYEQYF
V gene: TRBV29-1; clone size: -; CDR3 protein: CSVSEGMNTEAFF
V gene: TRBV5-1; clone size: -; CDR3 protein: CASSLLQTGEQYF
V gene: TRBV9; clone size: few; CDR3 protein: CASSVGTGPAYGYTF
V gene: TRBV7-3; clone size: -; CDR3 protein: CASSLSGSEYNEQFF
V gene: TRBV27; clone size: -; CDR3 protein: CASSLLRDYGYTF
V gene: TRBV14; clone size: -; CDR3 protein: CASSLEIGMIYNEQFF
V gene: TRBV10-3; clone size: few; CDR3 protein: CAISERASGGNNEQFF
V gene: TRBV3-1/TRBV3-2; clone size: -; CDR3 protein: CASSQGAKYGYTF
V gene: TRBV28; clone size: -; CDR3 protein: CASSETSPYEQYF
V gene: TRBV9; clone size: once; CDR3 protein: CASSVGTQTTEAFF
V gene: TRBV19; clone size: -; CDR3 protein: CATSRGPYNEQFF
V gene: TRBV27; clone size: -; CDR3 protein: CASSLSIGIVETQYF
V gene: TRBV4-1; clone size: -; CDR3 protein: CASSHLDSNQPQHF
V gene: TRBV6-2/TRBV6-3; clone size: -; CDR3 protein: CASSYSSTSGNLYEQYF
V gene: TRBV7-9; clone size: few; CDR3 protein: CASRPPVSASYNEQFF